The 15 T cell receptor beta chains in this list originate from one sample, sequenced in a study of T cells after posttransplantation cyclophosphamide. The table came from immunoSEQ multiplex PCR; TCRdb's copy has only in-frame clones and leaves some out. Recorded here are 20,000 to 30,000 clones, none singletons. The sequencing input was PBMCs. These receptors all come from a woman between 45 and 65 years old in good health, CMV-negative, and a related stem cell transplant donor.

This clone was counted at least ten times. The chain carries TRBV5-1 and TRBJ1-4; 7 bases agree with TRBD1. CDR3 size: 16 residues. V trimming: 4 bases; J trimming: 0 bases; junction bases outside the gene matches: 6. Germline CDR1 SGHRS, CDR2 YFSETQ. The CDR3 region has the DNA TGCGCCAGCAGCCTGGGGACAGCTGCAACTAATGAAAAACTGTTTTTT. Protein product: CASSLGTAATNEKLFF.

This clone was counted at least ten times. The chain combines TRBV9 with TRBJ2-5; perhaps TRBD2 as D (5 bases). Germline V gene data show CDR1 as SGDLS and CDR2 as YYNGEE. The CDR3 length is 13 residues. The germline V and J ends were trimmed by 0 bases and 4 bases, with 7 bases remaining between them. For the CDR3, the DNA is TGTGCCAGCAGCGTAGGAGAGGGAGAGACCCAGTACTTC. It encodes CASSVGEGETQYF.

The J gene is TRBJ1-1, the V gene TRBV6-6, with 7 nucleotides matching TRBD1. V lost 6 bases to trimming and J lost 4 bases; unmatched junction nucleotides: 11. CDR3 length: 15 amino acids. Germline V CDR1 and CDR2: MNHNY, SVGAGI (reference sequence). The CDR3 here is CASRYGQVGSTEAFF. The CDR3 nucleotides read TGTGCCAGCAGGTATGGACAGGTCGGGAGCACTGAAGCTTTCTTT.

The table lists this clone with many counts. The chain joins TRBV6-1 to TRBJ1-1; no reliable D call. V lost 1 base, J lost 5 bases, and 11 bases lay in between. Germline V CDR1 and CDR2: MNHNS, SASEGT. The CDR3 runs to 14 residues. CDR3 region: CASSEGGTWTEAFF. CDR3 in DNA: TGTGCCAGCAGTGAAGGAGGTACGTGGACTGAAGCTTTCTTT.

At least ten counts were recorded for this clone. The rearrangement joins TRBV6-5 to TRBJ1-5; D possibly corresponds to TRBD1 (5 bases). V lost 2 bases and J lost 6, with 11 bases in between. Germline V lookup: CDR1 MNHEY, CDR2 SVGAGI. The CDR3 is 14 residues long. CDR3 nucleotides: TGTGCCAGCAGTTACCCAGGGATAATTCAGCCCCAGCATTTT. This sequence encodes CASSYPGIIQPQHF.

This clone was recorded many times. The genes are TRBV20-1 and TRBJ1-2; D remains ambiguous. V was shortened by 4 bases and J by 7 bases, with 10 bases between the two germline ends. CDR3 length equals 11 residues. From germline, CDR1 is DFQATT and CDR2 SNEGSKA (reference sequence). The DNA of the CDR3 is TGCAGTGCTAATCTCCGCAGTGGCTACACCTTC. Translated: CSANLRSGYTF.

In its sample, this clone was seen many times. The gene calls are TRBV6-1 and TRBJ1-5; 8 bases are a match to TRBD1. From germline, CDR1 is MNHNS and CDR2 SASEGT. Unmatched junction bases numbered 7, after V lost 6 bases and J lost 9 bases. The CDR3 consists of 13 residues. CDR3 in DNA: TGTGCCAGCAGGACGACAGGGGTTCTGCCCCAGCATTTT. This sequence encodes CASRTTGVLPQHF.

This clone was seen ten or more times. The chain combines TRBV29-1 with TRBJ2-3, with 9 bases aligning to TRBD1. Trimming removed 7 bases from V and 6 bases from J; junction bases left unmatched: 5. The germline V gene encodes CDR1 SQVTM and CDR2 ANQGSEA. The CDR3 runs to 12 residues. The CDR3 loop is CSAGQGSDTQYF. In DNA, the CDR3 is TGCAGCGCAGGACAGGGGTCGGATACGCAGTATTTT.

This clone has at least ten counts. This chain joins TRBV25-1 and TRBJ2-3; D is perhaps TRBD1 (6 bases). The CDR3 loop spans 13 amino acids. V shed 8 bases and J shed 4 bases, with 13 bases lying between them. Germline CDR1 and CDR2: MGHDK and SYGVNS. The CDR3 protein is CASSLQGADTQYF. CDR3 bases: TGTGCCAGCTCCCTACAGGGCGCAGATACGCAGTATTTT.

This clone was seen repeatedly, ten times or more. The chain uses TRBV5-1 and TRBJ2-5, with TRBD1 matching 11 bases. The CDR3 totals 15 residues. V lost 4 bases, J lost 5 bases, and 7 bases stayed unmatched. Germline values: CDR1 SGHRS, CDR2 YFSETQ. CDR3 sequence (DNA): TGCGCCAGCAGCCCCGGGACAGGGGGGATGGAGACCCAGTACTTC. Its translation: CASSPGTGGMETQYF.

The sample holds many counts of this clone. The V call is TRBV4-1, the J call TRBJ1-5, with 9 bases aligning to TRBD1. With V trimmed by 3 bases and J by 6 bases, 6 bases remained unmatched. This CDR3 is 15 amino acids long. Germline V gene lookup returns CDR1 MGHRA and CDR2 YSYEKL. The CDR3 DNA is TGCGCCAGCAGCCACGATGGGACAGGGACTCAGCCCCAGCATTTT. Residues: CASSHDGTGTQPQHF.

At least ten counts were recorded for this clone. This chain joins TRBV11-2 and TRBJ2-2; TRBD2 matches 10 bases. Germline V lookup: CDR1 SGHAT, CDR2 FQNNGV. The CDR3 length is 17 residues. After removal of 6 bases from V and 1 base from J, the junction contained 8 bases not matched to a gene. The CDR3 sequence is CASRGYSGGRNTGELFF. CDR3 DNA: TGTGCCAGCAGGGGCTATAGCGGGGGGCGGAACACCGGGGAGCTGTTTTTT. Combining the CDR3 with reference TRBV11-2 and TRBJ2-2 gives the whole variable domain EAGVAQSPRYKIIEKRQSVAFWCNPISGHATLYWYQQILGQGPKLLIQFQNNGVVDDSQLPKDRFSAERLKGVDSTLKIQPAKLEDSAVYLCASRGYSGGRNTGELFFGEGSRLTVL.

There are many counts of this clone. The rearrangement joins TRBV2 to TRBJ1-2; TRBD1 agrees at 8 bases. The germline V gene encodes CDR1 SNHLY and CDR2 FYNNEI. With V trimmed by 10 bases and J by 1 base, 8 bases remained unmatched. This CDR3 is 14 amino acids long. CDR3 protein: CATLAGGDNYGYTF. For the CDR3, the DNA is TGTGCCACTTTGGCAGGGGGCGATAACTATGGCTACACCTTC.

This clone has at least ten counts. J is TRBJ1-2 and V is TRBV27, with D maybe TRBD1 (5 bases). Per the germline V gene, CDR1 is MNHEY and CDR2 is SMNVEV (reference sequence). The CDR3 runs 15 residues. Trimming pared 6 bases from V and 4 bases from J, leaving 18 bases between. The CDR3 DNA sequence: TGTGCCAGCAGCCTAAGGGCAGGGTCTACCTATGGCTACACCTTC. Its protein product is CASSLRAGSTYGYTF.

This clone was seen at least ten times. The chain employs TRBV7-9 and TRBJ1-2, with 7 bases matching TRBD1. This CDR3 contains 16 residues. V shed 1 base, J shed 3 bases, and the junction held 8 bases outside the gene matches. In germline, CDR1 is SEHNR, CDR2 FQNEAQ (reference sequence). The CDR3 region is CASSLGEGASDYGYTF. The CDR3 DNA sequence: TGTGCCAGCAGCTTAGGTGAGGGGGCTTCGGACTATGGCTACACCTTC.